The 32 T cell receptor beta chains given below trace back to one sample, sequenced in a study of blood T cell repertoires in COVID-19. The data were produced by immunoSEQ multiplex PCR, yet TCRdb's version contains in-frame clones alone and is incomplete. The sample lists about 210,000 clones, more than 85% seen once, with around 2.7% in the top ten. The sample was peripheral blood. These TCRs come from a man aged 55-75 years with acute or convalescent COVID-19.

This chain links TRBV24-1 with TRBJ2-1; TRBD2 is a possible D gene (5 bases). The CDR3 totals 17 residues. Deletions cut 4 bases from V and 1 base from J, with 16 bases between. Germline-derived CDR1 and CDR2 are KGHDR and SFDVKD. CDR3 residues: CATSDPIEGISYNEQFF. CDR3 DNA sequence: TGTGCCACCAGTGACCCAATCGAGGGCATTTCCTACAATGAGCAGTTCTTC.

The chain is built from TRBV2 and TRBJ2-5; 9 nucleotides agree with TRBD1. The CDR3 loop spans 13 amino acids. After removal of 7 bases from V and 5 bases from J, the junction contained 5 bases not matched to a gene. CDR1 and CDR2 (germline): SNHLY, FYNNEI. CDR3 nucleotides: TGTGCCAGCAAAAGGACAGGGGAGGAGACCCAGTACTTC. It codes for CASKRTGEETQYF.

The chain carries TRBV7-6 and TRBJ2-2; 12 nucleotides line up with TRBD2. Germline values: CDR1 SGHVS, CDR2 FNYEAQ. The length of the CDR3 is 15 residues. The V segment lost 6 bases and the J segment 5 bases; nucleotides outside the gene matches: 4. The CDR3: CASRRLAGETGELFF. The CDR3, as DNA: TGTGCCAGCAGACGACTAGCGGGGGAAACCGGGGAGCTGTTTTTT.

This rearrangement joins TRBV9 to TRBJ1-2, with D possibly TRBD1 on 5 matching bases. V lost 1 base to trimming and J lost 2 bases, with 6 bases between them. There are 13 residues in the CDR3. Germline V CDR1 and CDR2: SGDLS, YYNGEE. The CDR3 reads CASSVSGNYGYTF. CDR3 coding DNA: TGTGCCAGCAGCGTATCAGGGAACTATGGCTACACCTTC.

This clone was observed a handful of times. The J gene is TRBJ2-5, the V gene TRBV28, with 9 bases matching TRBD1. Germline assignment: CDR1 MDHEN and CDR2 SYDVKM. This CDR3 comprises 15 residues. V shed 2 bases and J 5 bases; nucleotides not matched to a gene: 6. The CDR3 region has the DNA TGTGCCAGCAGTTTAATAGGGACAGGGCTCGAGACCCAGTACTTC. Amino acid sequence: CASSLIGTGLETQYF.

The V call is TRBV30, the J call TRBJ2-1, with TRBD2 matching 10 bases. The CDR3 length is 16 residues. V lost 1 base to trimming and J lost 2 bases; unmatched junction nucleotides: 5. Germline CDR1 reads GTSNPN; CDR2 reads SVGIG (reference sequence). This CDR3 reads CAWSGRTSGTYNEQFF. CDR3 DNA: TGTGCCTGGAGTGGGAGGACTAGCGGAACCTACAATGAGCAGTTCTTC.

This chain links TRBV3-1 (or the pseudogene TRBV3-2) with TRBJ2-3; no clear D. Trimming cost V 2 bases and J 6 bases, with 6 bases left between them. Germline loops: CDR1 LGHDT, CDR2 YNNKEL (reference sequence). This CDR3 has 12 amino acids. CDR3 region: CASSQRVDTQYF. The CDR3 DNA is TGTGCCAGCAGCCAACGCGTGGATACGCAGTATTTT.

This clone was detected a few times. The chain couples TRBV7-7 to TRBJ2-2, with 8 bases identical to TRBD2. The CDR3 runs 16 residues. From germline, CDR1 is SSHAT and CDR2 FNYEAQ (reference sequence). V shed 2 bases, J shed 4 bases, and the junction held 6 bases outside the gene matches. This CDR3 reads CASSLSGGLLTGELFF. The CDR3 DNA is TGTGCCAGCAGCTTATCGGGGGGGCTGCTCACCGGGGAGCTGTTTTTT.

This chain uses TRBV19 with TRBJ2-3, with 12 positions matching TRBD2. The germline gives CDR1 LNHDA, CDR2 SQIVND (reference sequence). V was clipped by 4 bases and J by 4 bases; unmatched bases: 3. The CDR3 has 15 residues. CDR3 DNA: TGTGCCAGTAGTAGCGCTAGCGGGGGGGCAGATACGCAGTATTTT. This gives the protein CASSSASGGADTQYF.

This chain joins TRBV5-1 and TRBJ2-1; TRBD1 agrees at 7 bases. Unmatched junction bases numbered 3, after V lost 0 bases and J lost 3 bases. CDR1 and CDR2 (germline): SGHRS, YFSETQ. The CDR3 is 15 amino acids. Here the CDR3 reads CASSLAQGDYNEQFF. DNA for the CDR3: TGCGCCAGCAGCTTGGCTCAGGGGGACTACAATGAGCAGTTCTTC.

This chain links TRBV10-3 with TRBJ2-1; TRBD2 matches 10 bases. J was trimmed by 8 bases and V by 10 bases; bases with no gene match: 17. Looked up from germline, CDR1 is ENHRY and CDR2 is SYGVKD. This CDR3 has 16 amino acids. The DNA of the CDR3 is TGTGCCACCAACCAGAGCCCGGGACTAGCGAGCCATGAGCAGTTCTTC. It specifies CATNQSPGLASHEQFF.

The rearrangement links TRBV20-1 to TRBJ1-1; D is undetermined. The ends were cut back, 5 bases at V and 2 bases at J, with 6 bases in the middle. CDR1 is DFQATT, CDR2 SNEGSKA, per germline (reference sequence). This CDR3 region has 11 residues. The CDR3 DNA follows: TGCAGTGCTGCTATAAACACTGAAGCTTTCTTT. Its protein is CSAAINTEAFF.

V is TRBV5-6 and J is TRBJ2-2; D may be TRBD2 (5 bases). The CDR3 sequence is 13 residues long. The germline CDR1 and CDR2 sequences are SGHDT and YYEEEE. The V end was cut by 4 bases, the J end by 1 base, with 5 bases between. The CDR3 sequence: CASSRGNTGELFF. The CDR3, as DNA: TGTGCCAGCAGCCGGGGGAACACCGGGGAGCTGTTTTTT.

The chain recombines TRBV7-8 with TRBJ2-7, with TRBD2 matching 7 bases. The CDR3 sequence is 14 residues long. J lost 1 base, V lost 7 bases, and 7 bases had no gene match. The V gene's germline CDR1 is SGHVS and CDR2 FQNEAQ. The DNA of the CDR3 is TGTGCCAGCAACAATATGGGGGGGTCCTACGAGCAGTACTTC. It is translated as CASNNMGGSYEQYF. Full variable domain (rest looked up from reference TRBV7-8 and TRBJ2-7): GAGVSQSPRYKVAKRGQDVALRCDPISGHVSLFWYQQALGQGPEFLTYFQNEAQLDKSGLPSDRFFAERPEGSVSTLKIQRTQQEDSAVYLCASNNMGGSYEQYFGPGTRLTVT.

This chain links TRBV6-5 with TRBJ2-7; a weak D match, TRBD2 (6 bases). Deletions cut 8 bases from V and 1 base from J, with 18 bases between. This CDR3 spans 15 amino acids. Looked up from germline, CDR1 is MNHEY and CDR2 is SVGAGI. The CDR3 sequence: CASGWRASPSYEQYF. CDR3 sequence (DNA): TGTGCCAGCGGCTGGAGGGCCAGTCCATCCTACGAGCAGTACTTC.

The rearrangement links TRBV6-4 to TRBJ2-3, with TRBD1 matching 8 bases. Germline lookup yields CDR1 MRHNA and CDR2 SNTAGT. With 6 bases clipped from V and 7 bases from J, the junction kept 9 bases outside the gene matches. The CDR3 is 14 amino acids. The CDR3 sequence: CASSQRTGRYTQYF. CDR3 DNA sequence: TGTGCCAGCAGCCAGAGGACAGGGCGGTATACGCAGTATTTT.

The rearrangement links TRBV5-5 to TRBJ2-7; 7 nucleotides line up with TRBD1. From germline, CDR1 is SGHKS and CDR2 YYEKEE (reference sequence). The CDR3 consists of 12 residues. V was clipped by 2 bases and J by 6 bases; unmatched bases: 2. The CDR3 DNA reads as TGTGCCAGCAGCTTTCGGGACAGCGAGCAGTACTTC. It yields the protein CASSFRDSEQYF.

The chain links TRBV6-2 or TRBV6-3 to TRBJ2-7; 8 nucleotides match TRBD1. The CDR3 is made up of 15 amino acids. V was clipped by 5 bases and J by 1 base; unmatched bases: 7. Per the germline V gene, CDR1 is MNHEY and CDR2 is SVGEGT. The CDR3, as DNA: TGTGCCAGCAGTGCACCTGGACAGGGTTCCTACGAGCAGTACTTC. Its translation: CASSAPGQGSYEQYF.

The chain recombines TRBV7-9 with TRBJ1-1, with a possible D match to TRBD1 (6 bases). Germline CDR1 reads SEHNR; CDR2 reads FQNEAQ (reference sequence). This CDR3 is built from 18 residues. V was cut by 0 bases and J by 1 base, with 18 bases left in between. CDR3 amino acids: CASSLAASGTPPNTEAFF. In DNA form, the CDR3 reads TGTGCCAGCAGCTTAGCGGCCTCCGGGACACCCCCGAACACTGAAGCTTTCTTT.

The chain has TRBV15 and TRBJ2-6, with 7 bases aligning to TRBD1. This CDR3 comprises 15 residues. With 2 bases clipped from V and 4 bases from J, the junction kept 2 bases outside the gene matches. Germline CDR1 is LNHNV and CDR2 is YYDKDF (reference sequence). The DNA for the CDR3 is TGTGCCACCAGCAGAACAGGGGCCGGGGCCAACGTCCTGACTTTC. It specifies CATSRTGAGANVLTF.

The rearrangement links TRBV7-9 to TRBJ1-2, with 9 nucleotides matching TRBD1. The trim removed 6 bases at V and 5 bases at J, leaving 4 bases unmatched. The length of the CDR3 is 13 residues. Germline-derived CDR1 and CDR2 are SEHNR and FQNEAQ (reference sequence). The CDR3 here is CASRRQGVYGYTF. The CDR3 nucleotides read TGTGCCAGCAGACGACAGGGGGTGTATGGCTACACCTTC. The full variable domain, completed using reference TRBV7-9 and TRBJ1-2, is DTGVSQNPRHKITKRGQNVTFRCDPISEHNRLYWYRQTLGQGPEFLTYFQNEAQLEKSRLLSDRFSAERPKGSFSTLEIQRTEQGDSAMYLCASRRQGVYGYTFGSGTRLTVV.

The rearrangement joins TRBV4-3 to TRBJ2-1; TRBD2 aligns across 9 bases. The CDR3 is made up of 15 amino acids. The V segment lost 4 bases and the J segment 8 bases; nucleotides outside the gene matches: 9. CDR1 and CDR2 (germline): LGHNA, YSLEER. The CDR3 DNA reads as TGCGCCAGCAGCCTTCAGCGGGGGGCCCGATATGAGCAGTTCTTC. Translation gives CASSLQRGARYEQFF.

The chain links TRBV12-3 or TRBV12-4 to TRBJ1-2; D gene ambiguous. The V end lost 7 bases, the J end lost 6 bases, and 15 bases lay between the germline ends. This CDR3 region has 13 residues. The CDR3 DNA follows: TGTGCCAGCACTCCTCCCGGAGGGAATGGCTACACCTTC. Residues: CASTPPGGNGYTF.

The chain uses TRBV11-2 and TRBJ2-3; a weak D match, TRBD2 (7 bases). Germline CDR1 SGHAT, CDR2 FQNNGV. The V and J ends lost 5 bases and 6 bases respectively, with 24 bases between them. The CDR3 loop spans 17 amino acids. The CDR3 nucleotides read TGTGCCAGCAGCGATCCCGGCCTGGCGGGGGCCCCGGATACGCAGTATTTT. Translation gives CASSDPGLAGAPDTQYF.

This clone was observed many times. The gene calls are TRBV7-8 and TRBJ1-5, with a tentative D call TRBD1 (5 bases). With 5 bases removed from V and 7 bases from J, the gap between germline ends came to 18 bases. The germline CDR1 and CDR2 sequences are SGHVS and FQNEAQ. The CDR3 runs 15 residues. For the CDR3, the DNA is TGTGCCAGCAGCGAACGGGAGGGTTCAGGGCAGCCCCAGCATTTT. Translating gives CASSEREGSGQPQHF.

The chain combines TRBV5-1 with TRBJ2-3; 15 nucleotides match TRBD2. The CDR3 consists of 19 residues. With 4 bases clipped from V and 0 bases from J, the junction kept 9 bases outside the gene matches. CDR1 and CDR2 from the germline V gene are SGHRS and YFSETQ. The CDR3 reads CASSGGLAGGKASTDTQYF. The CDR3 DNA follows: TGCGCCAGCAGCGGGGGACTAGCGGGGGGCAAGGCTAGCACAGATACGCAGTATTTT.

This rearrangement joins TRBV6-6 to TRBJ1-3; no reliable D call. V lost 6 bases, J lost 0 bases, and 9 bases lay in between. The CDR3 spans 14 residues. Looked up from germline, CDR1 is MNHNY and CDR2 is SVGAGI (reference sequence). Written as DNA, the CDR3 is TGTGCCAGCAGCCCCCCGGGCTCTGGAAACACCATATATTTT. It encodes CASSPPGSGNTIYF.

This chain connects TRBV7-7 to TRBJ2-7; possible D gene TRBD2, 6 bases. The V and J ends lost 5 bases and 1 base respectively, with 9 bases between them. This CDR3 is 13 amino acids long. Germline-derived CDR1 and CDR2 are SSHAT and FNYEAQ (reference sequence). CDR3 loop: CASSPGRSYEQYF. The CDR3 DNA sequence: TGTGCCAGCAGCCCCGGGAGATCCTACGAGCAGTACTTC.

The chain joins TRBV5-1 to TRBJ2-1; D perhaps matches TRBD1 (5 bases). The length of the CDR3 is 15 residues. Looked up from germline, CDR1 is SGHRS and CDR2 is YFSETQ. V was clipped by 0 bases and J by 8 bases, with 15 bases between them. CDR3 sequence (DNA): TGCGCCAGCAGCTTGGGGCAGGGATTACGCGATGAGCAGTTCTTC. Its translation: CASSLGQGLRDEQFF. Full variable domain (rest looked up from reference TRBV5-1 and TRBJ2-1): KAGVTQTPRYLIKTRGQQVTLSCSPISGHRSVSWYQQTPGQGLQFLFEYFSETQRNKGNFPGRFSGRQFSNSRSEMNVSTLELGDSALYLCASSLGQGLRDEQFFGPGTRLTVL.

This clone came up many times. V usage is TRBV12-3 or TRBV12-4 and J usage is TRBJ1-6; maybe TRBD1 (6 bases). The length of the CDR3 is 12 residues. V was cut by 5 bases and J by 9 bases, with 8 bases left in between. The CDR3 sequence: CASSTGSSPLHF. CDR3 DNA sequence: TGTGCCAGCAGTACAGGGAGTTCACCCCTCCACTTT.

The J gene is TRBJ2-2, the V gene TRBV27; D may be TRBD1 (6 bases). V lost 3 bases and J lost 2, with 16 bases in between. Germline V gives CDR1 MNHEY, CDR2 SMNVEV (reference sequence). The CDR3 is made up of 17 amino acids. The CDR3 DNA follows: TGTGCCAGCAGTTTGAGAGGGGGACCTACTAACACCGGGGAGCTGTTTTTT. This translates into CASSLRGGPTNTGELFF.

The chain recombines TRBV12-3 or TRBV12-4 with TRBJ2-7; D possibly corresponds to TRBD1 (5 bases). This CDR3 is 13 amino acids long. V was clipped by 10 bases and J by 1 base, with 14 bases between them. CDR3 DNA: TGTGCCATCCCAGACAGAGCATCCTACGAGCAGTACTTC. Its translation is CAIPDRASYEQYF.